This T cell receptor beta chain was captured by sequencing in a study of blood T cells in healthy people across ages. This clonotype was seen a handful of times. Sample-barcoded 5' priming and a J-beta primer mix drove a second PCR of about 7 to 12 cycles. Paired-end reads containing CDR3 totaled no fewer than 3 million for each sample. TCRdb re-called the 5' RACE reads with MiXCR, one entry per CDR3 protein. The sample yields 1.5 million to 2 million distinct CDR3 sequences, roughly 49% seen once. Germline V lookup: CDR1 MNHEY, CDR2 SVGEGT. Trimming stripped 2 bases from V and 4 bases from J, with 21 bases between. The CDR3 totals 17 residues.

The sample comprised blood. V usage is TRBV6-2 or TRBV6-3 and J usage is TRBJ2-7; maybe TRBD1 (6 bases). This clonotype was sampled from a woman aged 40 to 55 in good health. The CDR3 sequence is CASSYPIGQLGAYEQYF. In DNA form, the CDR3 reads TGTGCCAGCAGTTACCCTATCGGACAACTGGGGGCATACGAGCAGTACTTC.